These T cell receptor beta chains were read from a single sample in a study of blood T cell repertoires in COVID-19. Clones were read by immunoSEQ multiplex PCR, and TCRdb kept only the in-frame ones, dropping some. The top ten clones hold 2% to 2.5% of a sample with roughly 120,000 clones, approximately 82% of them seen once. Sequencing was performed on peripheral blood. Source of these receptors: a young man with acute or convalescent COVID-19. CDR3s include the opening cysteine and the closing phenylalanine or tryptophan. The D gene is left open where the match is weak. Where a row states a size, it is once, few, many or the class of an expanded clone; other rows omit it.

D	length	J	size	V	DNA	CDR3
TRBD1	13	TRBJ1-2	NA	TRBV29-1	TGCAGCGTTGTGACAGGGGGCTTGTATGGCTACACCTTC	CSVVTGGLYGYTF
NA	12	TRBJ1-1	NA	TRBV18	TGTGCCAGCTCACTCAGAGGCACTGAAGCTTTCTTT	CASSLRGTEAFF
TRBD1	15	TRBJ1-5	once	TRBV4-3	TGCGCCAGCAGCCAAGGATGGGGACAGAATCAGCCCCAGCATTTT	CASSQGWGQNQPQHF
NA	19	TRBJ2-2	NA	TRBV6-1	TGTGCCAGCAGTGTGAGGGGACTTCAGGGAAGAACCGGGGGCGGGGAGCTGTTTTTT	CASSVRGLQGRTGGGELFF
NA	16	TRBJ1-5	NA	TRBV19	TGTGCCAGTAGTATAAGGGGGGGCGCAGGCAATCAGCCCCAGCATTTT	CASSIRGGAGNQPQHF
TRBD1	18	TRBJ1-2	NA	TRBV4-2	TGTGCCAGCAGCCAAGGACAGGGAGCGTCATATAGCGGGGGCGGCTACACCTTC	CASSQGQGASYSGGGYTF
NA	15	TRBJ2-2	NA	TRBV9	TGTGCCAGCAGCGTAGCTATCGGGATAGGTGGGGAGCTGTTTTTT	CASSVAIGIGGELFF
NA	13	TRBJ1-3	NA	TRBV29-1	TGCAGCGTTGTTAGTTGGAGTGGAAACACCATATATTTT	CSVVSWSGNTIYF
TRBD1	18	TRBJ1-5	NA	TRBV6-1	TGTGCCAGCAGTGATCCGGGACAGGGGGCTCAGTTTAGTCAGCCCCAGCATTTT	CASSDPGQGAQFSQPQHF
TRBD1	15	TRBJ2-3	medium-sized	TRBV6-4	TGTGCCAGCAGTGACGGGACAGGGGGCACAGATACGCAGTATTTT	CASSDGTGGTDTQYF
NA	13	TRBJ1-1	NA	TRBV7-8	TGTGCCAGCAGCTCCTTACATAACACTGAAGCTTTCTTT	CASSSLHNTEAFF
NA	14	TRBJ1-1	NA	TRBV29-1	TGCAGCGTTGGCGGTGTATACATGAACACTGAAGCTTTCTTT	CSVGGVYMNTEAFF
NA	13	TRBJ1-6	NA	TRBV3-1/TRBV3-2	TGTGCCAGCAGCCAAAACAGGAATTCACCCCTCCACTTT	CASSQNRNSPLHF
NA	13	TRBJ1-1	NA	TRBV6-5	TGTGCCAGCAGTCAATACATGAACACTGAAGCTTTCTTT	CASSQYMNTEAFF
NA	16	TRBJ2-2	NA	TRBV3-1/TRBV3-2	TGTGCCAGCAGCCACCCTACCGAGGCTCAAACCGGGGAGCTGTTTTTT	CASSHPTEAQTGELFF
NA	13	TRBJ2-5	NA	TRBV9	TGTGCCAGCAGCGTGGGCCTTCAAGAGACCCAGTACTTC	CASSVGLQETQYF
NA	16	TRBJ2-1	NA	TRBV24-1	TGTGCCACCAGTGGGGGCGAGAGGCAGCCAGAAAATGAGCAGTTCTTC	CATSGGERQPENEQFF
NA	15	TRBJ2-5	NA	TRBV27	TGTGCCAGCACGGTCTCCGTGGGGCAGCAAGAGACCCAGTACTTC	CASTVSVGQQETQYF
NA	13	TRBJ2-2	NA	TRBV18	TGTGCCAGCTCACCCCATTCCCCCGGGGAGCTGTTTTTT	CASSPHSPGELFF
NA	13	TRBJ1-2	NA	TRBV29-1	TGCAGCGTTGAAGAGGGGCGCCTCTATGGCTACACCTTC	CSVEEGRLYGYTF
TRBD1	15	TRBJ1-6	NA	TRBV6-5	TGTGCCAGCAGTTACTCTGGGACAGGGAACTCACCCCTCCACTTT	CASSYSGTGNSPLHF
NA	15	TRBJ2-5	NA	TRBV28	TGTGCCAGCAGTTTAAGGTGGCAGGGGATTGGGACCCAGTACTTC	CASSLRWQGIGTQYF
TRBD1	14	TRBJ1-4	NA	TRBV27	TGTGCCAGCAGATCCAGGGGGCGTCGTGAAAAACTGTTTTTT	CASRSRGRREKLFF
NA	12	TRBJ2-3	NA	TRBV5-1	TGCGCCAGCAACGGAGTCACAGATACGCAGTATTTT	CASNGVTDTQYF
NA	19	TRBJ1-5	once	TRBV12-2	TGTGCAAGTCGCTTAGGGGGCTGGCTCTCCGGGACAGACTATCAGCCCCAGCATTTT	CASRLGGWLSGTDYQPQHF
TRBD1	13	TRBJ1-2	once	TRBV6-5	TGTGCCAGCAGAGGGGACAGGATGGAGGGCTACACCTTC	CASRGDRMEGYTF
TRBD1	14	TRBJ2-3	once	TRBV5-4	TGTGCCAGCAGCTTCGGGACAGGGGGGGATACGCAGTATTTT	CASSFGTGGDTQYF
TRBD1	15	TRBJ2-7	NA	TRBV4-2	TGTGCCAGCAGCCAATTGACAGGGGGCGCCTACGAGCAGTACTTC	CASSQLTGGAYEQYF
TRBD2	16	TRBJ2-1	few	TRBV14	TGTGCCAGCAGCGGGCGACTAGCGGGGGGGCCATATGAGCAGTTCTTC	CASSGRLAGGPYEQFF
NA	17	TRBJ1-1	NA	TRBV19	TGTGCCAGTAGTATTGAGTGGGGATTAGGACCCGACAGTGAAGCTTTCTTT	CASSIEWGLGPDSEAFF
TRBD1	17	TRBJ1-5	NA	TRBV7-2	TGTGCCAGCAGCAGGGGACAGGGGGCAGGTGGCAATCAGCCCCAGCATTTT	CASSRGQGAGGNQPQHF
NA	16	TRBJ2-1	NA	TRBV4-3	TGCGCCAGCAGCCAAGCGATCGAGACTTTAGGGGGTGAGCAGTTCTTC	CASSQAIETLGGEQFF